The rows below give T cell receptor beta chains drawn from one sample of a study of blood T cell repertoires in COVID-19. Measured with immunoSEQ multiplex PCR; TCRdb has only the in-frame clones, and not every one. The sample has around 270,000 clones, under 90% seen once. Material for sequencing was peripheral blood. The receptors were sampled from a man aged 60-69 years with acute or convalescent COVID-19. Both conserved end residues are part of each CDR3. The order of the fields is CDR3 DNA, CDR3 protein, J gene, V gene, D gene. The D gene is left open where the match is weak.

CDR3 DNA: TGTGCCACCAGCCCGGTGGCGGGGGCCCCTTTCTCCTACAATGAGCAGTTCTTC
CDR3 protein: CATSPVAGAPFSYNEQFF
J gene: TRBJ2-1
V gene: TRBV15
D gene: NA

CDR3 DNA: TGTGCCAGCAGCCAAGAGAGCGGGGCACCCTACAATGAGCAGTTCTTC
CDR3 protein: CASSQESGAPYNEQFF
J gene: TRBJ2-1
V gene: TRBV4-2
D gene: TRBD2

CDR3 DNA: TGTGCCAGCAGCTCGCCAGCTAGCGGGGAGGTCGGGGAGCTGTTTTTT
CDR3 protein: CASSSPASGEVGELFF
J gene: TRBJ2-2
V gene: TRBV7-8
D gene: TRBD2

CDR3 DNA: TGTGCCACGCGAGCCGGCTACAATGAGCAGTTCTTC
CDR3 protein: CATRAGYNEQFF
J gene: TRBJ2-1
V gene: TRBV10-3
D gene: NA

CDR3 DNA: TGTGCCTGGAGTGTACAGGAGGGCGCCTACGAGCAGTACTTC
CDR3 protein: CAWSVQEGAYEQYF
J gene: TRBJ2-7
V gene: TRBV30
D gene: NA

CDR3 DNA: TGTGCCAGCAGCCGACAGCCCCCCTATGGCTACACCTTC
CDR3 protein: CASSRQPPYGYTF
J gene: TRBJ1-2
V gene: TRBV11-2
D gene: NA

CDR3 DNA: TGTGCCAGCAGCGGCCAGGGCAGTGAAAAACTGTTTTTT
CDR3 protein: CASSGQGSEKLFF
J gene: TRBJ1-4
V gene: TRBV7-2
D gene: NA

CDR3 DNA: TGTGCCAGTAGTCTGGGAGCGGGGGCAAGGGGCCAGTACTTC
CDR3 protein: CASSLGAGARGQYF
J gene: TRBJ2-5
V gene: TRBV19
D gene: TRBD2

CDR3 DNA: TGTGCCAGCAGCCACGCGGACAGGGCAAACGGACAAAATTACGAGCAGTACTTC
CDR3 protein: CASSHADRANGQNYEQYF
J gene: TRBJ2-7
V gene: TRBV3-1/TRBV3-2
D gene: TRBD1

CDR3 DNA: TGTGCCTCCAAATCCCTGACAGGCGCGAACACTGAAGCTTTCTTT
CDR3 protein: CASKSLTGANTEAFF
J gene: TRBJ1-1
V gene: TRBV10-3
D gene: NA

CDR3 DNA: TGCGCCAGCAGTGCCACGGTAGCCCCCTACGAGCAGTACTTC
CDR3 protein: CASSATVAPYEQYF
J gene: TRBJ2-7
V gene: TRBV5-1
D gene: NA